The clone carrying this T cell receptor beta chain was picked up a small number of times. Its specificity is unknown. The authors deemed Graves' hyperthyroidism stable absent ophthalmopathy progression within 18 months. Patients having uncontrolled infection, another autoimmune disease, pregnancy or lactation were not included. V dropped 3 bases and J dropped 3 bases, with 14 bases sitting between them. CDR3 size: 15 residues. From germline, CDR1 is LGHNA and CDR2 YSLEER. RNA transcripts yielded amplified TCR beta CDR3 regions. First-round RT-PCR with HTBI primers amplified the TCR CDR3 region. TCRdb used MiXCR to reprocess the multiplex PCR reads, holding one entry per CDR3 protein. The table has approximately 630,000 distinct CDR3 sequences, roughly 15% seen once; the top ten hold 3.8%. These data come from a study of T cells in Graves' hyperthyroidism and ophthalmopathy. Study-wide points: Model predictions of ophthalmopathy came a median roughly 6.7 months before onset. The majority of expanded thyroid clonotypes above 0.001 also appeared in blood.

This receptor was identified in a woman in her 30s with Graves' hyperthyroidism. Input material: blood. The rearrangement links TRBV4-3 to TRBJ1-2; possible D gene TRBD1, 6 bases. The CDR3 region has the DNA TGCGCCAGCAGCCAGAGTAACAGGGTTCACTATGGCTACACCTTC. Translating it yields CASSQSNRVHYGYTF.